These T cell receptor beta chains were read from a single sample in a study of blood T cells in healthy people across ages. TCRdb ran MiXCR on the 5' RACE reads and lists one entry per CDR3 protein. The table has 650,000 to 700,000 distinct CDR3 sequences, about 30% seen once. Material for sequencing was blood. The origin of the receptors is a woman of 80 years or more in good health. The CDR3 runs from the conserved cysteine through the conserved F or W. The order of the fields is D gene, clone size, V gene, J gene, CDR3 protein, CDR3 DNA. The D gene is left open where the match is weak. Expanded clones get a size class; other rows say once, few or many, or leave the size out.

>-|many|TRBV12-3/TRBV12-4|TRBJ2-3
CASSPTGNAQYF
TGTGCCAGCAGTCCTACAGGGAATGCGCAGTATTTT
>TRBD2|many|TRBV30|TRBJ2-3
CAWRGTSGTDTQYF
TGTGCCTGGAGAGGGACTAGCGGCACAGATACGCAGTATTTT
>TRBD2|many|TRBV6-5|TRBJ2-7
CASSYSTGGNYEQYF
TGTGCCAGCAGTTACTCGACCGGGGGGAACTACGAGCAGTACTTC
>-|once|TRBV12-3/TRBV12-4|TRBJ1-2
CAGERSPSRYGYTF
TGTGCCGGCGAGAGGTCACCTTCACGCTATGGCTACACCTTC
>-|many|TRBV14|TRBJ1-1
CASRGRVELNTEAFF
TGTGCCAGCAGAGGCAGAGTCGAATTGAACACTGAAGCTTTCTTT
>TRBD1|-|TRBV12-3/TRBV12-4|TRBJ1-5
CASSLQGVGNQPQHF
TGTGCCAGCAGCCTCCAGGGGGTCGGCAATCAGCCCCAGCATTTT
>-|many|TRBV5-4|TRBJ2-5
CASSSASLQETQYF
TGTGCCAGCAGCTCGGCTAGCCTTCAAGAGACCCAGTACTTC
>-|-|TRBV28|TRBJ1-2
CASGGGPNYGYTF
TGTGCCAGCGGCGGTGGGCCCAACTATGGCTACACCTTC
>-|many|TRBV3-1|TRBJ2-1
CASSQNGQYNEQFF
TGTGCCAGCAGCCAGAATGGCCAATACAATGAGCAGTTCTTC
>TRBD2|-|TRBV6-1|TRBJ2-3
CASNQRGEGGTQYF
TGTGCCAGCAATCAGCGGGGGGAAGGGGGTACGCAGTATTTT
>TRBD2|-|TRBV20-1|TRBJ2-7
CSASEWTRVGYEQYF
TGCAGTGCTAGTGAATGGACTAGGGTCGGCTACGAGCAGTACTTC
>TRBD2|many|TRBV7-3|TRBJ2-1
CASSSRERGGEQFF
TGTGCCAGCAGCTCCCGAGAGCGGGGAGGTGAGCAGTTCTTC
>-|few|TRBV13|TRBJ1-5
CASSLGFGVGQPQHF
TGTGCCAGCAGCTTAGGCTTCGGGGTTGGTCAGCCCCAGCATTTT
>-|many|TRBV15|TRBJ2-5
CATSIGARDQETQYF
TGTGCCACCAGCATAGGTGCGAGGGACCAAGAGACCCAGTACTTC
>TRBD1|many|TRBV20-1|TRBJ2-3
CSARSMAGGSQGDTQYF
TGCAGTGCTAGATCAATGGCAGGGGGCTCCCAAGGGGATACGCAGTATTTT
>TRBD1|few|TRBV28|TRBJ1-2
CASSFPTGVGYGYTF
TGTGCCAGCAGTTTCCCTACAGGGGTCGGCTATGGCTACACCTTC
>-|few|TRBV28|TRBJ2-5
CASSSNHNEQYF
TGTGCCAGCAGCTCCAACCACAATGAGCAGTACTTC
>-|-|TRBV2|TRBJ2-7
CASSLLAYEQYF
TGTGCCAGCAGTCTACTAGCCTACGAGCAGTACTTC
>TRBD1|many|TRBV7-8|TRBJ2-7
CASSLGTGGVYEQYF
TGTGCCAGCAGCTTAGGGACAGGGGGGGTTTACGAGCAGTACTTC
>-|many|TRBV7-3|TRBJ2-3
CASSLWGTDTQYF
TGTGCCAGCAGTTTATGGGGCACAGATACGCAGTATTTT
>-|many|TRBV5-1|TRBJ2-1
CASGAGGLSYNEQFF
TGCGCCAGCGGGGCCGGGGGACTCTCCTACAATGAGCAGTTCTTC
>-|few|TRBV9|TRBJ1-2
CASSEGTFYGYTF
TGTGCCAGCAGCGAGGGCACTTTCTATGGCTACACCTTC
>-|-|TRBV5-1|TRBJ1-2
CASSMAGRGYGYTF
TGCGCCAGCAGCATGGCAGGGCGAGGCTATGGCTACACCTTC
>-|many|TRBV10-2|TRBJ2-7
CASGALGLRSPYEQYF
TGCGCCAGCGGTGCGTTGGGGCTCAGATCCCCTTACGAGCAGTACTTC